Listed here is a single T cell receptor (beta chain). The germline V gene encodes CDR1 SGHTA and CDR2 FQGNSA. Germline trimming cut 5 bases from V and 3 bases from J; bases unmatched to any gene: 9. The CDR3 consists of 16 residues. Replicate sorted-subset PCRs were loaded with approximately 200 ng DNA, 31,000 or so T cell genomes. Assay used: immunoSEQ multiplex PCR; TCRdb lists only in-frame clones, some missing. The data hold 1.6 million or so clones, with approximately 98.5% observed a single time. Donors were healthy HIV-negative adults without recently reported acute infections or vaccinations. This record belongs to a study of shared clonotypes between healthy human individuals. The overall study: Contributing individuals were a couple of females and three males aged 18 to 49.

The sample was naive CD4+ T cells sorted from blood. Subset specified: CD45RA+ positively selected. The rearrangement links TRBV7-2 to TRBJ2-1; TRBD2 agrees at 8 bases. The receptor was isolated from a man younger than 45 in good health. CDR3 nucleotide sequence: TGTGCCAGCAGCCCAAGACTAGCGACCCGCTACAATGAGCAGTTCTTC. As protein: CASSPRLATRYNEQFF. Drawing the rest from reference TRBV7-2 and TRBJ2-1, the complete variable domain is GAGVSQSPSNKVTEKGKDVELRCDPISGHTALYWYRQSLGQGLEFLIYFQGNSAPDKSGLPSDRFSAERTGGSVSTLTIQRTQQEDSAVYLCASSPRLATRYNEQFFGPGTRLTVL.